The 18 T cell receptor beta chains in this list originate from one sample, sequenced in a study of control samples from healthy donors and cancer patients. Here immunoSEQ multiplex PCR was the method, and the copy in TCRdb shows in-frame clones only, minus some. In the table there are over 75,000 clones, roughly four fifths of which are singletons. Source material: blood. Receptors originate from a man aged 55 to 70 in good health.

V is TRBV19 and J is TRBJ2-5; 9 bases match TRBD1. The CDR3 is made up of 13 amino acids. The ends lost 6 bases at V and 5 bases at J; junction bases unmatched: 4. Germline loops: CDR1 LNHDA, CDR2 SQIVND (reference sequence). CDR3 DNA sequence: TGTGCCAGTAGAAACAGGGGGCAGGAGACCCAGTACTTC. Translating gives CASRNRGQETQYF.

The chain has TRBV5-6 and TRBJ1-5; no reliable D call. The germline V gene has CDR1 SGHDT and CDR2 YYEEEE. V was cut by 4 bases and J by 7 bases, with 9 bases left in between. The CDR3 is made up of 12 amino acids. CDR3 protein: CASSRLDQPQHF. CDR3 sequence (DNA): TGTGCCAGCAGCCGACTCGACCAGCCCCAGCATTTT.

The chain carries TRBV5-6 and TRBJ2-5; possible D gene TRBD1, 6 bases. The V gene lost 1 base and the J gene lost 5 bases, with 12 bases spanning the gap. Germline V gene sequence: CDR1 SGHDT, CDR2 YYEEEE. CDR3 size: 14 residues. The CDR3 spells CASSLIQGAETQYF. The CDR3 nucleotides read TGTGCCAGCAGCTTGATACAGGGAGCGGAGACCCAGTACTTC.

In this sample, this clone turned up a few times. The CDR3 region has the DNA TGTGCCTGGAGTGCACGGGCACCTAATGAAAAACTGTTTTTT. The encoded protein is CAWSARAPNEKLFF. V usage is TRBV30 and J usage is TRBJ1-4; D gene uncertain. The CDR3 has 14 amino acids. V shed 1 base and J shed 3 bases, with 9 bases lying between them. Germline V gives CDR1 GTSNPN, CDR2 SVGIG (reference sequence).

V and J are TRBV27 and TRBJ1-4; D not resolved. This CDR3 region has 16 residues. Per germline, CDR1 MNHEY and CDR2 SMNVEV (reference sequence). Trimming took off 4 bases at V and 0 bases at J, with 12 bases between the two ends. The DNA for the CDR3 is TGTGCCAGCAGTTCCCCCCGGCGGTCAACTAATGAAAAACTGTTTTTT. This gives the protein CASSSPRRSTNEKLFF. Supplemented by reference TRBV27 and TRBJ1-4, the full variable domain reads EAQVTQNPRYLITVTGKKLTVTCSQNMNHEYMSWYRQDPGLGLRQIYYSMNVEVTDKGDVPEGYKVSRKEKRNFPLILESPSPNQTSLYFCASSSPRRSTNEKLFFGSGTQLSVL.

V and J are TRBV27 and TRBJ2-2; D not resolved. This CDR3 comprises 14 residues. Trimming removed 3 bases from V and 1 base from J, with 6 bases in between. CDR1 is MNHEY and CDR2 is SMNVEV in the germline V gene (reference sequence). CDR3 DNA sequence: TGTGCCAGCAGTTTTGAGGTGAACACCGGGGAGCTGTTTTTT. It specifies CASSFEVNTGELFF.

V gene TRBV19 combines with J gene TRBJ1-2; D gene uncertain. This CDR3 contains 13 residues. V gave up 3 bases and J gave up 4 bases, with 9 bases separating them. CDR1 is LNHDA and CDR2 is SQIVND in the germline V gene (reference sequence). CDR3 bases: TGTGCCAGTAGTATCAGAGCAGGCTATGGCTACACCTTC. Its protein is CASSIRAGYGYTF. Using reference TRBV19 and TRBJ1-2 for the parts outside the CDR3, the full variable domain is DGGITQSPKYLFRKEGQNVTLSCEQNLNHDAMYWYRQDPGQGLRLIYYSQIVNDFQKGDIAEGYSVSREKKESFPLTVTSAQKNPTAFYLCASSIRAGYGYTFGSGTRLTVV.

This sequence joins TRBV5-1 and TRBJ2-1; TRBD2 aligns across 7 bases. The germline V gene encodes CDR1 SGHRS and CDR2 YFSETQ. The CDR3 length is 16 residues. The V gene end was trimmed by 5 bases and the J gene end by 3 bases; junction bases not matched to a gene: 11. As DNA, the CDR3 is TGCGCCAGCAGGAGAAGTGCGGGAGAGGTCTACAATGAGCAGTTCTTC. This sequence encodes CASRRSAGEVYNEQFF.

The chain uses TRBV9 and TRBJ2-1; TRBD2 matches 9 bases. The trim removed 1 base at V and 6 bases at J, leaving 8 bases unmatched. The germline gives CDR1 SGDLS, CDR2 YYNGEE. The CDR3 is 16 amino acids. CDR3 sequence: CASSVQRGAVGNEQFF. CDR3 nucleotides: TGTGCCAGCAGCGTACAGCGGGGGGCGGTGGGCAATGAGCAGTTCTTC.

The chain carries TRBV18 and TRBJ1-1; D uncertain. CDR3 length: 12 residues. V was shortened by 5 bases and J by 4 bases, with 8 bases between the two germline ends. Germline CDR1 is KGHSH and CDR2 is LQKENI. CDR3 DNA sequence: TGTGCCAGCTCAGGAGGTGGCACTGAAGCTTTCTTT. It specifies CASSGGGTEAFF.

The rearrangement links TRBV7-8 to TRBJ2-5; D might be TRBD2 (5 bases). CDR3 length: 16 residues. In germline, CDR1 is SGHVS, CDR2 FQNEAQ. V was trimmed by 5 bases and J by 3 bases, leaving 19 bases between them. The CDR3 protein is CASSPGYKGVKETQYF. DNA of the CDR3: TGTGCCAGCAGCCCCGGTTACAAGGGAGTCAAAGAGACCCAGTACTTC.

The V gene is TRBV5-6, the J gene TRBJ1-2, with 8 bases identical to TRBD1. After removal of 4 bases from V and 4 bases from J, the junction contained 6 bases not matched to a gene. The germline gives CDR1 SGHDT, CDR2 YYEEEE. The CDR3 runs to 14 residues. CDR3 sequence (DNA): TGTGCCAGCAGCCCCGGACAGGGCGTCTATGGCTACACCTTC. Protein sequence: CASSPGQGVYGYTF.

This clone was observed once. CDR3 nucleotide sequence: TGTGCCAGCAGCGGAGATCCCCACGAGCAGTACTTC. Translated, it gives CASSGDPHEQYF. The chain combines TRBV5-8 with TRBJ2-7; D uncertain. Germline lookup yields CDR1 SGHTS and CDR2 YDEGEE. The CDR3 has 12 residues. V was cut by 4 bases and J by 5 bases, with 10 bases left in between. Full variable domain (missing parts from reference TRBV5-8 and TRBJ2-7): EAGVTQSPTHLIKTRGQQATLRCSPISGHTSVYWYQQALGLGLQFLLWYDEGEERNRGNFPPRFSGRQFPNYSSELNVNALELEDSALYLCASSGDPHEQYFGPGTRLTVT.

A few counts support this clone. The chain couples TRBV19 to TRBJ2-7; D possibly corresponds to TRBD2 (6 bases). The CDR3 is 13 amino acids. Looked up from germline, CDR1 is LNHDA and CDR2 is SQIVND (reference sequence). Deletions cut 8 bases from V and 7 bases from J, with 18 bases between. In nucleotides, the CDR3 is TGTGCCAGTTCATGGGGGGAGCCGGGGGAGCAGTACTTC. It translates to CASSWGEPGEQYF.

This chain uses TRBV2 with TRBJ1-1; TRBD1 might be the D (6 bases). Deletions cut 7 bases from V and 10 bases from J, with 22 bases between. The CDR3 is 14 residues long. The V gene's germline CDR1 is SNHLY and CDR2 FYNNEI. The CDR3 nucleotides are TGTGCCAGCACAACACCGGGACAAGGATGGGGAGCTTTCTTT. Translation: CASTTPGQGWGAFF.

This clone turned up a few times. The rearrangement links TRBV25-1 to TRBJ1-1, with 7 bases aligning to TRBD1. In germline, CDR1 is MGHDK, CDR2 SYGVNS. This CDR3 has 14 residues. V lost 10 bases and J lost 0; bases outside the gene matches: 8. The CDR3 spells CATRGRNMNTEAFF. The CDR3 DNA follows: TGTGCCACAAGGGGGCGGAATATGAACACTGAAGCTTTCTTT.

The gene calls are TRBV28 and TRBJ2-6; no firm D call. With 6 bases removed from V and 2 bases from J, the gap between germline ends came to 5 bases. CDR1 MDHEN and CDR2 SYDVKM come from the germline V gene. The CDR3 spans 13 residues. This CDR3 is CASRDPGANVLTF. The CDR3 DNA reads as TGTGCCAGCAGAGACCCTGGGGCCAACGTCCTGACTTTC.

This chain connects TRBV30 to TRBJ2-7, with D tentatively TRBD2 (5 bases). Germline CDR1 and CDR2: GTSNPN and SVGIG (reference sequence). CDR3 length equals 11 residues. Trimming pared 2 bases from V and 4 bases from J, leaving 6 bases between. The CDR3 spells CAWSRGYEQYF. DNA of the CDR3: TGTGCCTGGAGTCGGGGTTACGAGCAGTACTTC.